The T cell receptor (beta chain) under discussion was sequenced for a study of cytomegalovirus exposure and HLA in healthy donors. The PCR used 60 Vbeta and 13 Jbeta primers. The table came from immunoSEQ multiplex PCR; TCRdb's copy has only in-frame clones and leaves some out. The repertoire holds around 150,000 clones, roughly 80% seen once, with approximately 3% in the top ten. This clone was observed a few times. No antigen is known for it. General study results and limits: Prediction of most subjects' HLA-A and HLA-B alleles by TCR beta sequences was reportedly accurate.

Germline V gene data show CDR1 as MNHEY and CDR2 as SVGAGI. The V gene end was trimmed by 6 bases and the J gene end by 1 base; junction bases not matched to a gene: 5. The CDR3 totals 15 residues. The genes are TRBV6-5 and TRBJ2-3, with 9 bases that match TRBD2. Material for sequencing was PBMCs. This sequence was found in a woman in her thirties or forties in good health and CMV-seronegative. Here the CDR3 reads CASRRSSGGTDTQYF. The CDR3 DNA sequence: TGTGCCAGCAGGCGATCTAGCGGGGGCACAGATACGCAGTATTTT.